This TCR beta chain was recovered during a study of blood T cell repertoires in COVID-19. The V gene end was trimmed by 8 bases and the J gene end by 5 bases; junction bases not matched to a gene: 8. Germline CDR1 reads SNHLY; CDR2 reads FYNNEI. The CDR3 is 14 amino acids. How the authors handled the data: Using reference gene primer amplification, nucleated cell counts were estimated. The protocol was immunoSEQ multiplex PCR, while the TCRdb copy is restricted to in-frame clones and leaves out a portion. Clonal size and the V and J genes are those of that table, whereas D and trimming came from the DNA. The data hold roughly 200,000 clones, with roughly 78% observed a single time.

Sequences were obtained from peripheral blood. The rearrangement joins TRBV2 to TRBJ1-1; the match to TRBD1 covers 10 bases. The clonotype originates from a woman older than 75 with active or convalescent COVID-19. The CDR3 loop is CASGRQGARTEAFF. The DNA of the CDR3 is TGTGCCAGCGGGCGACAGGGGGCGAGAACTGAAGCTTTCTTT. The complete variable domain, with remaining parts taken from reference TRBV2 and TRBJ1-1, reads EPEVTQTPSHQVTQMGQEVILRCVPISNHLYFYWYRQILGQKVEFLVSFYNNEISEKSEIFDDQFSVERPDGSNFTLKIRSTKLEDSAMYFCASGRQGARTEAFFGQGTRLTVV.